Listed below are T cell receptor beta chains from one sample, sequenced in a study of T-cell memory formation after mild COVID-19. TCRdb analysed the 5' RACE reads with MiXCR anew, one entry per CDR3 protein. This table holds some 210,000 distinct CDR3 sequences, 15% to 20% found once. Sequencing was performed on PBMCs or a T cell subset sorted from them (not recorded which). These receptors came from an adult woman who had mild COVID-19 (a few samples of this study predate the infection). Cell type and time point are not known. Both conserved end residues are part of each CDR3. D genes are given only for firm matches. Rows may omit the clone size; those that give it use once, few, many or a size class.

J: TRBJ2-2
size: NA
V: TRBV4-1
D: NA
CDR3: CASSQEGLGNTGELFF
DNA: TGCGCCAGCAGCCAAGAAGGACTGGGGAACACCGGGGAGCTGTTTTTT

J: TRBJ2-5
size: NA
V: TRBV9
D: TRBD1
CDR3: CASSSRPDRAETQYF
DNA: TGTGCCAGCAGCTCCCGACCCGACAGGGCAGAGACCCAGTACTTC

J: TRBJ2-1
size: few
V: TRBV7-8
D: TRBD1
CDR3: CASSPGTGRNEQFF
DNA: TGTGCCAGCAGCCCGGGGACAGGACGTAATGAGCAGTTCTTC

J: TRBJ1-2
size: NA
V: TRBV12-3/TRBV12-4
D: TRBD1
CDR3: CASSSKPGQGTYGYTF
DNA: TGTGCCAGCAGTTCAAAACCGGGACAGGGGACCTATGGCTACACCTTC

J: TRBJ2-7
size: NA
V: TRBV11-3
D: NA
CDR3: CASSSRTASYEQYF
DNA: TGTGCCAGCAGCTCTAGGACAGCCTCCTACGAGCAGTACTTC

J: TRBJ1-5
size: few
V: TRBV5-1
D: TRBD1
CDR3: CASSQGTGGQPQHF
DNA: TGCGCCAGCAGCCAAGGGACAGGAGGGCAGCCCCAGCATTTT

J: TRBJ1-5
size: NA
V: TRBV2
D: NA
CDR3: CASSENSNQPQHF
DNA: TGTGCCAGCAGTGAAAATAGCAATCAGCCCCAGCATTTT

J: TRBJ1-1
size: NA
V: TRBV7-2
D: TRBD1
CDR3: CASSPNRGHTEAFF
DNA: TGTGCCAGCAGCCCCAACAGGGGGCACACTGAAGCTTTCTTT

J: TRBJ2-1
size: many
V: TRBV29-1
D: NA
CDR3: CSVVQFSYNEQFF
DNA: TGCAGCGTTGTGCAGTTCTCCTACAATGAGCAGTTCTTC

J: TRBJ1-2
size: few
V: TRBV5-1
D: NA
CDR3: CASSPTAGPYGYTF
DNA: TGCGCCAGCAGCCCAACGGCAGGGCCCTATGGCTACACCTTC

J: TRBJ1-1
size: NA
V: TRBV7-3
D: NA
CDR3: CASSLGRSNTEAFF
DNA: TGTGCCAGCAGCTTAGGACGGTCGAACACTGAAGCTTTCTTT

J: TRBJ2-1
size: once
V: TRBV11-2
D: TRBD1
CDR3: CASSLRDSGRLNNEQFF
DNA: TGTGCCAGCAGCTTACGGGACAGTGGGCGGCTAAACAATGAGCAGTTCTTC

J: TRBJ2-7
size: once
V: TRBV12-3/TRBV12-4
D: TRBD2
CDR3: CASRQPGLGEQYF
DNA: TGTGCCAGCAGACAACCGGGACTAGGCGAGCAGTACTTC

J: TRBJ2-3
size: NA
V: TRBV4-2
D: TRBD2
CDR3: CASSEGLGGTDTQYF
DNA: TGTGCCAGCAGCGAGGGACTAGGGGGCACAGATACGCAGTATTTT

J: TRBJ1-1
size: few
V: TRBV29-1
D: NA
CDR3: CSVTQSGIEAFF
DNA: TGCAGCGTGACACAATCGGGTATTGAAGCTTTCTTT

J: TRBJ1-3
size: NA
V: TRBV9
D: NA
CDR3: CASSVQPDFRSGNTIYF
DNA: TGTGCCAGCAGCGTCCAACCGGACTTTCGCTCTGGAAACACCATATATTTT

J: TRBJ1-1
size: few
V: TRBV24-1
D: NA
CDR3: CATSDSVSTEAFF
DNA: TGTGCCACCAGTGATTCAGTGAGCACTGAAGCTTTCTTT

J: TRBJ2-5
size: few
V: TRBV24-1
D: NA
CDR3: CATSGGGGQETQYF
DNA: TGTGCCACCAGCGGGGGAGGGGGGCAAGAGACCCAGTACTTC

J: TRBJ2-3
size: NA
V: TRBV6-5
D: NA
CDR3: CASSRQVAAHTQYF
DNA: TGTGCCAGCAGTAGACAGGTCGCGGCCCATACGCAGTATTTT

J: TRBJ2-5
size: NA
V: TRBV9
D: TRBD1
CDR3: CASSAGQGLKETQYF
DNA: TGTGCCAGCAGCGCGGGACAGGGGCTAAAAGAGACCCAGTACTTC

J: TRBJ2-2
size: few
V: TRBV5-1
D: NA
CDR3: CASSFTDRNTGELFF
DNA: TGCGCCAGCAGCTTTACGGACAGAAACACCGGGGAGCTGTTTTTT

J: TRBJ2-1
size: many
V: TRBV5-1
D: NA
CDR3: CASSFRESYNEQFF
DNA: TGCGCCAGCAGCTTCAGGGAGTCCTACAATGAGCAGTTCTTC

J: TRBJ1-2
size: few
V: TRBV20-1
D: TRBD1
CDR3: CSATHVQGARGYTF
DNA: TGCAGTGCCACACACGTCCAGGGGGCGCGGGGCTACACCTTC

J: TRBJ2-7
size: NA
V: TRBV2
D: TRBD2
CDR3: CASSSSGRVREQYF
DNA: TGTGCCAGCAGCTCTAGCGGGAGGGTTCGGGAGCAGTACTTC

J: TRBJ1-4
size: NA
V: TRBV7-9
D: NA
CDR3: CASSLGQDANEKLFF
DNA: TGTGCCAGCAGCTTAGGACAGGACGCTAATGAAAAACTGTTTTTT

J: TRBJ2-3
size: NA
V: TRBV12-3/TRBV12-4
D: NA
CDR3: CASRSSLQQRDTQYF
DNA: TGTGCCAGCAGATCATCTCTACAGCAGAGGGATACGCAGTATTTT

J: TRBJ2-4
size: few
V: TRBV30
D: NA
CDR3: CAWARILAKNIQYF
DNA: TGTGCCTGGGCTCGAATTCTAGCCAAAAACATTCAGTACTTC

J: TRBJ1-2
size: few
V: TRBV6-1
D: NA
CDR3: CASSERGQASNYGYTF
DNA: TGTGCCAGCAGTGAACGAGGCCAGGCCTCTAACTATGGCTACACCTTC

J: TRBJ1-1
size: few
V: TRBV12-3/TRBV12-4
D: NA
CDR3: CASSFGGERNTEAFF
DNA: TGTGCCAGCAGTTTCGGGGGGGAAAGGAACACTGAAGCTTTCTTT

J: TRBJ2-7
size: NA
V: TRBV7-2
D: TRBD1
CDR3: CASRGGQGALYEQYF
DNA: TGTGCCAGCAGGGGCGGACAGGGGGCGCTTTACGAGCAGTACTTC

J: TRBJ1-2
size: NA
V: TRBV5-1
D: NA
CDR3: CASSLDWDTGGYTF
DNA: TGCGCCAGCAGCTTGGATTGGGACACGGGTGGCTACACCTTC

J: TRBJ1-2
size: few
V: TRBV19
D: TRBD1
CDR3: CASSGTGGVGYTF
DNA: TGTGCCAGTTCCGGGACAGGGGGCGTCGGCTACACCTTC

J: TRBJ1-2
size: NA
V: TRBV12-3/TRBV12-4
D: TRBD1
CDR3: CASSPWDRGKGGYTF
DNA: TGTGCCAGCAGTCCCTGGGACAGGGGAAAAGGTGGCTACACCTTC

J: TRBJ1-1
size: NA
V: TRBV27
D: TRBD1
CDR3: CASSLWGQGRTEAFF
DNA: TGTGCCAGCAGTTTATGGGGACAGGGCAGGACTGAAGCTTTCTTT